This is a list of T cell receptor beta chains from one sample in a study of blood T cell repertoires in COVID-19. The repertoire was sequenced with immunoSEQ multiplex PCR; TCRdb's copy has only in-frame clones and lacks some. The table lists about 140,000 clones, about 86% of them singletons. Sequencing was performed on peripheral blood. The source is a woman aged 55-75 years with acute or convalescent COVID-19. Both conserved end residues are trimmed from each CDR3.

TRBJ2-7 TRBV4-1 ASSQDQWGDEQY
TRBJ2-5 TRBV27 ASTSRVTETQY
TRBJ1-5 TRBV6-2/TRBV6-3 ASSYRTGGAQPQH
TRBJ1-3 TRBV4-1 ASSQQTGGSSGNTIY
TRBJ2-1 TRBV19 ASTSTGTGVSYNEQF
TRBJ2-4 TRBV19 ATLDRAKNIQY
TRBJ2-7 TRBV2 ASSHSRGGQSDYEQY
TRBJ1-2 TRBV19 ASSRSRDRILYGYT
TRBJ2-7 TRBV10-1 ASSESRGLSYEQY
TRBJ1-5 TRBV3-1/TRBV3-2 ASSLQGGGNQPQH
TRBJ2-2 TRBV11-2 ASSFLQGGNTGELF
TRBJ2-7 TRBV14 ASSQEPQRYEQY
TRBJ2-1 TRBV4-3 ASSRTGYGVVYEQF
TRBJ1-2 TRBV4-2 ASGQQGNLYGYT
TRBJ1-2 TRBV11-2 ASSLELVGADRGGADGYT
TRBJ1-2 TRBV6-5 ASSSGTGMRWDGYT